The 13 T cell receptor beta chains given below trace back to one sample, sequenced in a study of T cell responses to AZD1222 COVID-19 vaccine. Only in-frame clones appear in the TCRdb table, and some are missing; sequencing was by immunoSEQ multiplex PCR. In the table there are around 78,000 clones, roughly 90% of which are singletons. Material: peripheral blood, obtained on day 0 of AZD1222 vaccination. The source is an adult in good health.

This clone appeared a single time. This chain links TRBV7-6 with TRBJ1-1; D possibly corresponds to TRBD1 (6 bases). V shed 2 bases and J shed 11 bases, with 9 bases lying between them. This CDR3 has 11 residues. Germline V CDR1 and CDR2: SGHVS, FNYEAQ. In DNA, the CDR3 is TGTGCCAGCAGCTTACAGGGGCACGCTTTCTTT. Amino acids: CASSLQGHAFF.

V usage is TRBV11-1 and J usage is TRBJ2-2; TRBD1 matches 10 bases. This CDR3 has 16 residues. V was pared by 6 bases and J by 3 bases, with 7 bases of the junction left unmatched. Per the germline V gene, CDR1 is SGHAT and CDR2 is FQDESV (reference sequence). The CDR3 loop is CASRVSGTGDTGELFF. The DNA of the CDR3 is TGTGCCAGCAGGGTCTCCGGGACAGGGGACACCGGGGAGCTGTTTTTT. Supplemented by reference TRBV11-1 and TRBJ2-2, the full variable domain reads EAEVAQSPRYKITEKSQAVAFWCDPISGHATLYWYRQILGQGPELLVQFQDESVVDDSQLPKDRFSAERLKGVDSTLKIQPAELGDSAMYLCASRVSGTGDTGELFFGEGSRLTVL.

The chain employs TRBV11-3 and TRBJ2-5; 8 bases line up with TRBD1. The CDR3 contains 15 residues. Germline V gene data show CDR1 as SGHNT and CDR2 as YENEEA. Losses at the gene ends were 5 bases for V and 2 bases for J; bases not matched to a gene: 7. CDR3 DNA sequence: TGTGCCAGCAGCCCTAGGACAGGGCCACAAGAGACCCAGTACTTC. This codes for CASSPRTGPQETQYF.

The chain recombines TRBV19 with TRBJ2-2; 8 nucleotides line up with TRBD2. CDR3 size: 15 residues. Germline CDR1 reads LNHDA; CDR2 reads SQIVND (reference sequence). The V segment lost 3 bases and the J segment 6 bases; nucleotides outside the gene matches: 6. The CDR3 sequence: CASSIPGLAAGELFF. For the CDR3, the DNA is TGTGCCAGTAGTATCCCAGGACTAGCAGCCGGGGAGCTGTTTTTT.

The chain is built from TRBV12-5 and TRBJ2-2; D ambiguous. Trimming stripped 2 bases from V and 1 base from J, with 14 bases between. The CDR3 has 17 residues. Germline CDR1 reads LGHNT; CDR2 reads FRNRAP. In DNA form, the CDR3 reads TGTGCTAGTGGTTTGTCACTGACACTTATGAACACCGGGGAGCTGTTTTTT. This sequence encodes CASGLSLTLMNTGELFF.

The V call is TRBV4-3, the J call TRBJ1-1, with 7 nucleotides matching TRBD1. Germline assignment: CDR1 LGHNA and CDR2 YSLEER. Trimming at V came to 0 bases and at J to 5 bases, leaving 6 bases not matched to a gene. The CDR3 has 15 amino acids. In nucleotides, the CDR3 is TGCGCCAGCAGCCAAGATCGACAGGGAATAACTGAAGCTTTCTTT. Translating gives CASSQDRQGITEAFF.

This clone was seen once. The CDR3 region has the DNA TGTGCCTGGAAGAAGTTACTAGCGCAAGACTACAATGAGCAGTTCTTC. It specifies CAWKKLLAQDYNEQFF. The chain is built from TRBV30 and TRBJ2-1, with TRBD2 identical over 7 bases. This CDR3 is built from 16 residues. Germline CDR1 is GTSNPN and CDR2 is SVGIG (reference sequence). After removal of 4 bases from V and 3 bases from J, the junction contained 12 bases not matched to a gene.

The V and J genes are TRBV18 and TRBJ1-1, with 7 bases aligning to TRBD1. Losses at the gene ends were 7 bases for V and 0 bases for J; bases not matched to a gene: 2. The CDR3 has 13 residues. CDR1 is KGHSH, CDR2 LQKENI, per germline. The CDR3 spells CASLGQVNTEAFF. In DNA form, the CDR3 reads TGTGCCAGCTTAGGACAGGTGAACACTGAAGCTTTCTTT.

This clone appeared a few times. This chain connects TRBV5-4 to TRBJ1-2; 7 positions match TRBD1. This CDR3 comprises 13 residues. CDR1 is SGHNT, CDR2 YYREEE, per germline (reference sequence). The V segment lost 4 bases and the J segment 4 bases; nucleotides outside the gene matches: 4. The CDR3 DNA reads TGTGCCAGCAGCCCACAGGGGAGCTATGGCTACACCTTC. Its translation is CASSPQGSYGYTF. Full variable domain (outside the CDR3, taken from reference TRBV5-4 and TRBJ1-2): ETGVTQSPTHLIKTRGQQVTLRCSSQSGHNTVSWYQQALGQGPQFIFQYYREEENGRGNFPPRFSGLQFPNYSSELNVNALELDDSALYLCASSPQGSYGYTFGSGTRLTVV.

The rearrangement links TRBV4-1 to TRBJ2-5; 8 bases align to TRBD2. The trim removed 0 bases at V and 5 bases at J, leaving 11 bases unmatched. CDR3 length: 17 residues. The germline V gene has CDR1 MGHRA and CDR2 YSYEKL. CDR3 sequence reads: CASSQEGASGRGETQYF. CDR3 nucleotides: TGCGCCAGCAGCCAAGAAGGAGCTAGCGGGCGGGGGGAGACCCAGTACTTC.

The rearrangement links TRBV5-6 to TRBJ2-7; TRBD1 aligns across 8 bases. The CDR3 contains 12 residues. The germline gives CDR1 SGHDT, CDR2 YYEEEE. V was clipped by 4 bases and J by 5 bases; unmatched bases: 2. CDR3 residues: CASSTDRDEQYF. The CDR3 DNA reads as TGTGCCAGCAGCACGGACAGGGACGAGCAGTACTTC.

CDR3 nucleotide sequence: TGTGCCAGCGGGACAGATACGCAGTATTTT. Amino acids: CASGTDTQYF. This chain connects TRBV12-3 or TRBV12-4 to TRBJ2-3; D gene uncertain. The ends were cut back, 8 bases at V and 3 bases at J, with 3 bases in the middle. The CDR3 covers 10 residues.

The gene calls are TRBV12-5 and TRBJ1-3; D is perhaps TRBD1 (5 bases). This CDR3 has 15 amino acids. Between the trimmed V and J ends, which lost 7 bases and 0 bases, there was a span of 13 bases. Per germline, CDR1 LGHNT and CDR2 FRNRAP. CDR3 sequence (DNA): TGTGCTAGTGCCCTTGCAGGGCTCTCTGGAAACACCATATATTTT. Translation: CASALAGLSGNTIYF.